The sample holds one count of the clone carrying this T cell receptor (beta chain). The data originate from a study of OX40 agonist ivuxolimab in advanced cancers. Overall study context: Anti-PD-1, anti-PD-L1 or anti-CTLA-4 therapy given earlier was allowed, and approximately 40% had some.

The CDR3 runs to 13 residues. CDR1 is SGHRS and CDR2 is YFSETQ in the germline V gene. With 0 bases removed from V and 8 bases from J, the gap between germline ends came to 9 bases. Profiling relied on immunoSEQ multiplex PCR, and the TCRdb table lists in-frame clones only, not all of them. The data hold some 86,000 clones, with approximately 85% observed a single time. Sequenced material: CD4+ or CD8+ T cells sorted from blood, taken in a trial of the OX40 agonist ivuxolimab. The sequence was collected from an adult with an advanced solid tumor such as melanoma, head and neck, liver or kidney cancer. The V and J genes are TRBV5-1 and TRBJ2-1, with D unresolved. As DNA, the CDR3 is TGCGCCAGCAGCTTGGAGACTTGGGATGAGCAGTTCTTC. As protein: CASSLETWDEQFF. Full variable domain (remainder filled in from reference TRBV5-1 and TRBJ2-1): KAGVTQTPRYLIKTRGQQVTLSCSPISGHRSVSWYQQTPGQGLQFLFEYFSETQRNKGNFPGRFSGRQFSNSRSEMNVSTLELGDSALYLCASSLETWDEQFFGPGTRLTVL.